The clone carrying this T cell receptor (beta chain) was detected only a few times. The target antigen is unknown. The data stem from a study of blood T cells in healthy people across ages. Study results and caveats: Naive T cell percentage strongly correlated with TCR beta diversity.

In terms of origin and age, donors were healthy Caucasian individuals from Russia aged roughly 6 to 95. There are 13 residues in the CDR3. V lost 0 bases and J 2 bases, leaving 8 bases between the germline ends. The germline gives CDR1 SQVTM, CDR2 ANQGSEA. The authors ran a second PCR of 7 to 11 cycles using a sample-barcoded 5' primer and a J-beta primer mix. The template-switch adaptor was a 5' adaptor with 12 random nucleotides. It tagged each cDNA molecule. TCRdb passed the 5' RACE reads through MiXCR, listing each CDR3 protein once. The sample includes 750,000 or so distinct CDR3 sequences, 20% to 25% of them seen just once. The same data also contributed to another study, on T cells of mothers and their children. That report adds: About 6 children and their three healthy Caucasian mothers were the donors.

This receptor was identified in a boy aged 10-17 years in good health. Source material: blood. The V and J genes are TRBV29-1 and TRBJ2-7, with D unresolved. CDR3 DNA: TGCAGCGTTGAAGATCGCAGAACCTACGAGCAGTACTTC. Translating gives CSVEDRRTYEQYF.